This TCR beta chain was captured by sequencing in a study of shared clonotypes between healthy human individuals. CDR1 and CDR2 (germline): MDHEN, SYDVKM. This CDR3 is built from 17 residues. Deletions cut 2 bases from V and 0 bases from J, with 14 bases between. Sequencing used immunoSEQ multiplex PCR; TCRdb keeps in-frame clones, though not all of them. Here the sample spans around 2.5 million clones, more than 85% being singletons. This receptor was taken from a man between 18 and 35 years old in good health. Some clones in this sample may be carry-over from other donors' samples. Sequenced sample: naive CD4+ T cells from PBMCs. Subset of the sample: CD45RA+ positively selected. J is TRBJ1-3 and V is TRBV28, with a weak D call TRBD1 (6 bases). This CDR3 reads CASSLPPGGGSGNTIYF. The CDR3 coding sequence is TGTGCCAGCAGTTTACCCCCCGGGGGCGGCTCTGGAAACACCATATATTTT.